A single sample gave rise to the 26 T cell receptor beta chains below, sequenced in a study of cytomegalovirus exposure and HLA in healthy donors. PCR employed 60 Vbeta and 13 Jbeta primers. The table came from immunoSEQ multiplex PCR; TCRdb's copy has only in-frame clones and leaves some out. The table shows 13,000 to 15,000 clones, with about 60% occurring only once. The sequencing input was PBMCs. These receptors all stem from a woman between 50 and 59 years old in good health and CMV-seropositive.

The chain recombines TRBV7-3 with TRBJ2-7; tentatively, D is TRBD2 (6 bases). V was clipped by 5 bases and J by 6 bases, with 14 bases between them. This CDR3 contains 13 residues. The germline V gene encodes CDR1 SGHTA and CDR2 FQGTGA. The CDR3 loop is CASSRGGVGEQYF. CDR3 DNA: TGTGCCAGCAGCCGAGGCGGGGTCGGCGAGCAGTACTTC.

The chain recombines TRBV5-1 with TRBJ2-7; a weak D match, TRBD1 (5 bases). V dropped 4 bases and J dropped 5 bases, with 13 bases sitting between them. CDR1 and CDR2 from the germline V gene are SGHRS and YFSETQ. This CDR3 is 13 amino acids long. CDR3 DNA: TGCGCCAGCAGCCTTCAGGGTTTCGACGAGCAGTACTTC. It is translated as CASSLQGFDEQYF.

The chain joins TRBV6-5 to TRBJ1-5; D not resolved. Germline lookup yields CDR1 MNHEY and CDR2 SVGAGI. V shed 1 base and J shed 3 bases, with 4 bases lying between them. This CDR3 has 13 residues. The CDR3 here is CASSYWLNQPQHF. Here the CDR3 DNA reads TGTGCCAGCAGTTACTGGCTCAATCAGCCCCAGCATTTT.

This clone has only a few counts. This rearrangement joins TRBV4-3 to TRBJ1-2; D not certain. The germline V gene has CDR1 LGHNA and CDR2 YSLEER. The V end was cut by 1 base, the J end by 6 bases, with 18 bases between. The CDR3 is made up of 16 amino acids. This chain's CDR3 is CASSQGTRQGLDGYTF. CDR3 nucleotide sequence: TGCGCCAGCAGCCAAGGAACCCGTCAAGGACTAGATGGCTACACCTTC.

The chain has TRBV4-1 and TRBJ2-7, with unresolved D. This CDR3 has 15 amino acids. Trimming removed 0 bases from V and 5 bases from J, with 14 bases in between. Germline values: CDR1 MGHRA, CDR2 YSYEKL. The chain's CDR3 is CASSQEQRSNDEQYF. The CDR3 region has the DNA TGCGCCAGCAGCCAAGAGCAAAGGAGTAACGACGAGCAGTACTTC.

J is TRBJ1-5 and V is TRBV7-6; D not resolved. This CDR3 has 13 amino acids. Germline CDR1 and CDR2: SGHVS and FNYEAQ. Deletions cut 8 bases from V and 8 bases from J, with 16 bases between. The CDR3 coding sequence is TGTGCCAGCTCTGCCCGACCCCGGGAGCCCCAGCATTTT. It translates to CASSARPREPQHF.

The rearrangement joins TRBV6-5 to TRBJ2-7, with 7 bases fitting TRBD2. V was clipped by 4 bases and J by 2 bases; unmatched bases: 5. The CDR3 runs to 14 residues. Germline assignment: CDR1 MNHEY and CDR2 SVGAGI. The CDR3 DNA reads TGTGCCAGCAGTTCCCAAGCGGGGACCTACGAGCAGTACTTC. Its protein is CASSSQAGTYEQYF.

V gene TRBV9 combines with J gene TRBJ2-7, with 11 nucleotides matching TRBD2. The CDR3 has 16 residues. Germline assignment: CDR1 SGDLS and CDR2 YYNGEE. J was trimmed by 1 base and V by 2 bases; bases with no gene match: 5. CDR3 nucleotides: TGTGCCAGCAGCGTCTCCGGGACTAGCGGATCCTACGAGCAGTACTTC. Amino acids: CASSVSGTSGSYEQYF.

The chain recombines TRBV6-5 with TRBJ1-1; D not resolved. The CDR3 totals 15 residues. Germline V lookup: CDR1 MNHEY, CDR2 SVGAGI. V shed 2 bases and J shed 8 bases, with 18 bases lying between them. In DNA, the CDR3 is TGTGCCAGCAGTTACGGGCTTAACCTGGGCTTCGAAGCTTTCTTT. Amino acid sequence: CASSYGLNLGFEAFF.

The sample holds a few counts of this clone. The chain recombines TRBV14 with TRBJ1-1, with 9 bases lining up with TRBD1. Germline V lookup: CDR1 SGHDN, CDR2 FVKESK. V gave up 4 bases and J gave up 2 bases; unmatched junction bases: 8. This CDR3 comprises 16 residues. For the CDR3, the DNA is TGTGCCAGCAGCCGATTCGGGACAGGGAGAAACACTGAAGCTTTCTTT. Translated: CASSRFGTGRNTEAFF.

The chain employs TRBV5-4 and TRBJ1-2; TRBD1 matches at 7 bases. The germline CDR1 and CDR2 sequences are SGHNT and YYREEE (reference sequence). The CDR3 consists of 13 residues. J gave up 2 bases and V 4 bases, and 2 bases lay outside the gene matches. The CDR3 is CASSPTGNYGYTF. The CDR3 coding sequence is TGTGCCAGCAGCCCGACAGGGAACTATGGCTACACCTTC.

V usage is TRBV25-1 and J usage is TRBJ2-3; 9 bases align to TRBD1. V shed 1 base and J 6 bases; nucleotides not matched to a gene: 2. Germline lookup yields CDR1 MGHDK and CDR2 SYGVNS. There are 14 residues in the CDR3. CDR3 amino acids: CASSEWTGDDTQYF. Here the CDR3 DNA reads TGTGCCAGCAGTGAATGGACAGGGGACGATACGCAGTATTTT.

The genes are TRBV5-6 and TRBJ1-6; unclear D gene. V was cut by 3 bases and J by 13 bases, with 11 bases left in between. Germline values: CDR1 SGHDT, CDR2 YYEEEE. CDR3 length equals 12 residues. CDR3 protein: CASSSRGGPLHF. The CDR3 DNA reads TGTGCCAGCAGCTCACGGGGAGGTCCCCTCCACTTT.

CDR3 amino acids: CASKKGVNQPQHF. CDR3 nucleotide sequence: TGTGCCAGCAAAAAGGGGGTAAATCAGCCCCAGCATTTT. The chain combines TRBV6-5 with TRBJ1-5, with TRBD1 as a possible D gene (6 bases). CDR3 size: 13 residues. From germline, CDR1 is MNHEY and CDR2 SVGAGI. With 7 bases removed from V and 4 bases from J, the gap between germline ends came to 11 bases.

This clone came up once. The chain uses TRBV15 and TRBJ2-3; 7 nucleotides agree with TRBD1. Germline assignment: CDR1 LNHNV and CDR2 YYDKDF (reference sequence). This CDR3 has 14 residues. The trim removed 8 bases at V and 4 bases at J, leaving 9 bases unmatched. The CDR3 loop is CATGPGQWPDTQYF. CDR3 nucleotide sequence: TGTGCCACCGGTCCGGGACAGTGGCCAGATACGCAGTATTTT.

The J gene is TRBJ2-1, the V gene TRBV7-8; 7 nucleotides align to TRBD2. Germline trimming cut 5 bases from V and 5 bases from J; bases unmatched to any gene: 21. This CDR3 region has 19 residues. The germline CDR1 and CDR2 sequences are SGHVS and FQNEAQ. The CDR3 loop reads CASSPGRGEQDFRNNEQFF. The CDR3 DNA sequence: TGTGCCAGCAGCCCCGGACGGGGGGAACAGGACTTCCGAAACAATGAGCAGTTCTTC.

This chain links TRBV4-2 with TRBJ2-7; 8 bases are shared with TRBD2. Germline V gives CDR1 LGHNA, CDR2 YNFKEQ. This CDR3 is 17 amino acids long. V lost 4 bases, J lost 3 bases, and 14 bases stayed unmatched. CDR3 nucleotides: TGTGCCAGCAGCCTCAATCGGGGGGGAGGGCTGGTCTACGAGCAGTACTTC. Protein: CASSLNRGGGLVYEQYF.

The chain joins TRBV13 to TRBJ2-7; the match to TRBD2 covers 11 bases. Losses at the gene ends were 5 bases for V and 4 bases for J; bases not matched to a gene: 4. CDR3 length: 14 residues. The V gene's germline CDR1 is PRHDT and CDR2 FYEKMQ (reference sequence). For the CDR3, the DNA is TGTGCCAGCAGCACGAGGACTAGCGGGTACGAGCAGTACTTC. Translated: CASSTRTSGYEQYF.

The chain has TRBV14 and TRBJ2-5; the D is unclear. The CDR3 totals 11 residues. The V and J ends lost 0 bases and 14 bases respectively, with 10 bases between them. Germline-derived CDR1 and CDR2 are SGHDN and FVKESK. In nucleotides, the CDR3 is TGTGCCAGCAGCCAAGAGCAGGTGGTCTACTTC. It codes for CASSQEQVVYF. Combining the CDR3 with reference TRBV14 and TRBJ2-5 gives the whole variable domain EAGVTQFPSHSVIEKGQTVTLRCDPISGHDNLYWYRRVMGKEIKFLLHFVKESKQDESGMPNNRFLAERTGGTYSTLKVQPAELEDSGVYFCASSQEQVVYFGPGTRLLVL.

This clone was picked up one time. The J gene is TRBJ1-2, the V gene TRBV29-1, with D possibly TRBD1 on 5 matching bases. Looked up from germline, CDR1 is SQVTM and CDR2 is ANQGSEA. V lost 8 bases, J lost 5 bases, and 15 bases lay in between. The CDR3 sequence is 12 residues long. CDR3 region: CSIGEGRYGYTF. The CDR3 DNA is TGCAGCATTGGGGAGGGGAGGTATGGCTACACCTTC.

The rearrangement links TRBV28 to TRBJ2-1; D gene uncertain. CDR1 and CDR2 (germline): MDHEN, SYDVKM. V was pared by 1 base and J by 6 bases, with 10 bases between. The length of the CDR3 is 14 residues. The CDR3 region has the DNA TGTGCCAGCAGTTTATCCCCAGGCGCCAATGAGCAGTTCTTC. It encodes CASSLSPGANEQFF.

This rearrangement joins TRBV10-2 to TRBJ2-7; D perhaps matches TRBD1 (5 bases). Germline V CDR1 and CDR2: WSHSY, SAAADI. The germline V and J ends were trimmed by 6 bases and 7 bases, with 22 bases remaining between them. CDR3 length: 15 amino acids. CDR3 amino acids: CASRVGRGSLGEQYF. The CDR3 region has the DNA TGCGCCAGCAGAGTAGGAAGGGGTAGTTTGGGGGAGCAGTACTTC.

The chain joins TRBV29-1 to TRBJ2-1, with TRBD2 as a possible D gene (5 bases). V lost 2 bases to trimming and J lost 6 bases, with 23 bases between them. The germline gives CDR1 SQVTM, CDR2 ANQGSEA. The CDR3 sequence is 17 residues long. This CDR3 is CSVEYGPLAPFPNEQFF. The CDR3 DNA is TGCAGCGTTGAATACGGCCCCCTAGCCCCGTTCCCCAATGAGCAGTTCTTC.

The CDR3 is CASSSGGSGNTIYF. DNA for the CDR3: TGTGCCAGCTCAAGTGGAGGCTCTGGAAACACCATATATTTT. This chain uses TRBV18 with TRBJ1-3; D unclear. Germline V gene lookup returns CDR1 KGHSH and CDR2 LQKENI. Deletions cut 5 bases from V and 0 bases from J, with 8 bases between. This CDR3 contains 14 residues.

V gene TRBV11-2 combines with J gene TRBJ2-2, with TRBD2 identical over 13 bases. CDR1 SGHAT and CDR2 FQNNGV come from the germline V gene. The trim removed 0 bases at V and 4 bases at J, leaving 8 bases unmatched. There are 19 residues in the CDR3. The CDR3 spells CASSLDSRLAGGFTGELFF. CDR3 coding DNA: TGTGCCAGCAGCTTAGATAGCCGACTAGCGGGAGGATTCACCGGGGAGCTGTTTTTT.

CDR3 DNA sequence: TGTGCCAGCAGTGCCCGTACAGGGGCGGCAAACATTCAGTACTTC. It encodes CASSARTGAANIQYF. The V and J genes are TRBV6-9 and TRBJ2-4; 7 bases fit TRBD1. This CDR3 comprises 15 residues. Germline V gene sequence: CDR1 MNHGY, CDR2 SVAAGI. The junction had 10 bases not matched to a gene; V was cut back by 5 bases and J by 6 bases.